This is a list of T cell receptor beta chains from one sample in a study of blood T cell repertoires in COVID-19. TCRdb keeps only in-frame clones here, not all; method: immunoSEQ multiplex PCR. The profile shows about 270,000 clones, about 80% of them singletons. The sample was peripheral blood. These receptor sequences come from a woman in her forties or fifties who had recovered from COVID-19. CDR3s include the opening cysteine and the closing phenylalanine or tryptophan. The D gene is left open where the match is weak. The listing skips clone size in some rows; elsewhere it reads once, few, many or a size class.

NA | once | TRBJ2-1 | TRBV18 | TGTGCCAGCTCACCAGGGACTCCACGTGAGCAGTTCTTC | CASSPGTPREQFF
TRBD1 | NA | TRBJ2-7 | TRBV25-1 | TGTGCCAGCCCCAGGACAGGCGAGCAGTACTTC | CASPRTGEQYF
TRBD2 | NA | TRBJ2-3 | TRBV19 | TGTGCCAGTAGTATGGGGTCCGTCCTACTAGCGGGAGGGGCAGATACGCAGTATTTT | CASSMGSVLLAGGADTQYF
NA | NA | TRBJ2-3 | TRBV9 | TGTGCCAGCAGCGTATCGGGGTCCCGCACAGATACGCAGTATTTT | CASSVSGSRTDTQYF
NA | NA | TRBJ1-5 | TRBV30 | TGTGCCTGGGCCGGGGGGAACAATCAGCCCCAGCATTTT | CAWAGGNNQPQHF
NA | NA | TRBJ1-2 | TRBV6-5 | TGTGCCAGCAGAAAAACAGTCAACTATGGCTACACCTTC | CASRKTVNYGYTF
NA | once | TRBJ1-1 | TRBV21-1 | TGTGCCAGCAGCAAAGGTCGGAAAACAGGGGACACTGAAGCTTTCTTT | CASSKGRKTGDTEAFF
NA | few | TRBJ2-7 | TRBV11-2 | TGTGCCAGCAGCCTAAGGACCCGGGGAATTTCCCCATTATACTACGAGCAGTACTTC | CASSLRTRGISPLYYEQYF
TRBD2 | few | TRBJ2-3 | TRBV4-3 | TGCGCCAGCAGCCAAAATCCCTTGACTAGCGGGGGGGCCAAGGATACGCAGTATTTT | CASSQNPLTSGGAKDTQYF
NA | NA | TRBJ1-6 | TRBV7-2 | TGTGCCAGCAGCTTAAATAGGGGTAATTCACCCCTCCACTTT | CASSLNRGNSPLHF
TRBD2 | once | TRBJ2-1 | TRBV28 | TGTGCCAGCAGTTCCAGGGAAGGGAGGGAATACAATGAGCAGTTCTTC | CASSSREGREYNEQFF
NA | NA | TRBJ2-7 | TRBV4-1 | TGCGCCAGCAGCCATCCGGACACTTACGAGCAGTACTTC | CASSHPDTYEQYF
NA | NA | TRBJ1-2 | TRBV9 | TGTGCCAGCAGCGACGGGAATAACTATGGCTACACCTTC | CASSDGNNYGYTF
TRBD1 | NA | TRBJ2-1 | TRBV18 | TGTGCCAGCTCACCGCAGGGACAGAGCTCCTACAATGAGCAGTTCTTC | CASSPQGQSSYNEQFF
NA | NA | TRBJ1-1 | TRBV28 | TGTGCCAGCAGGCATGGGGGCGCTGAAGCTTTCTTT | CASRHGGAEAFF
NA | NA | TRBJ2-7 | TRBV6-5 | TGTGCCAGTAACGCGAGGACAGCCACCTACGAGCAGTACTTC | CASNARTATYEQYF
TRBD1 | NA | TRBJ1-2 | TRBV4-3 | TGCGCCAGCAGCCAAAAGGACAGGGGTGGCTATGGCTACACCTTC | CASSQKDRGGYGYTF
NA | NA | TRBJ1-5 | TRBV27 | TGTGCCAGTAAGGGGGGCAATCAGCCCCAGCATTTT | CASKGGNQPQHF
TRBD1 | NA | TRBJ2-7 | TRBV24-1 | TGTGCCACCAGTGTTCTAGGACAGGGGGGAACCTACGAGCAGTACTTC | CATSVLGQGGTYEQYF
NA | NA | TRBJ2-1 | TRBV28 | TGTGCCAGCAGTGTTTCGAATGAGCAGTTCTTC | CASSVSNEQFF
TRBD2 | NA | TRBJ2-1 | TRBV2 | TGTGCCAGCCGGCTGTCCAGCGGGAGGTACAATGAGCAGTTCTTC | CASRLSSGRYNEQFF
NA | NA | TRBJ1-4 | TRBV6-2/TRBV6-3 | TGTGCCAGCAGCCCTCCGGTGGGCAGAAAAACAACTAATGAAAAACTGTTTTTT | CASSPPVGRKTTNEKLFF
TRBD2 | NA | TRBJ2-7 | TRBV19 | TGTGCCAGTAGTCCCCGGGGACTAGCGGGAGTCGAGCAGTACTTC | CASSPRGLAGVEQYF
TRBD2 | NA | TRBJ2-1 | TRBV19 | TGTGCCAGTCAATCTACGGGGGCTAGCGGGAGGGCCTTAGACTCCTACAATGAGCAGTTCTTC | CASQSTGASGRALDSYNEQFF
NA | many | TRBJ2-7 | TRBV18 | TGTGCCAGCTCACCAATCGCCTACGAGCAGTACTTC | CASSPIAYEQYF
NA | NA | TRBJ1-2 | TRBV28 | TGTGCCAGCAGTTTATCGGGTGTGTGGAGGGCCGAATACTATGGCTACACCTTC | CASSLSGVWRAEYYGYTF
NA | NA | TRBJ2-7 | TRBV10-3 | TGTGCCATCAGTCCTGACAGCCTACCCAACTACGAGCAGTACTTC | CAISPDSLPNYEQYF
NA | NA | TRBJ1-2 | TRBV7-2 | TGTGCCAGCAGCTCCGAGGTAGCGGGAGGTCGCTATGGCTACACCTTC | CASSSEVAGGRYGYTF
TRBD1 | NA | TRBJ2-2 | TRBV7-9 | TGTGCCAGCAGCCCTACCCCCCGGGACAGAATCACCGGGGAGCTGTTTTTT | CASSPTPRDRITGELFF
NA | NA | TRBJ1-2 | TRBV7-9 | TGTGCCAGCAGCCGACCGGGTCTCGACTATGGCTACACCTTC | CASSRPGLDYGYTF
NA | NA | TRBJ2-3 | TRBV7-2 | TGTGCCAGCAGACCAGGGATCGCAGATACGCAGTATTTT | CASRPGIADTQYF
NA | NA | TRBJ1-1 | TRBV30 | TGTGCCTGGAGTGCAAACCCTTCAGGTTCCGCGGCTTTCTTT | CAWSANPSGSAAFF
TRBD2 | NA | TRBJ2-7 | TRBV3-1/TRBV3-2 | TGTGCCAGCAGCCAAGTACCGAGACTAGCGGGGGGCCCCTACGAGCAGTACTTC | CASSQVPRLAGGPYEQYF
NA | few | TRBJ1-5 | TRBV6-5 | TGTGCCAGCAGTAACCAGCGACAGGCGATGGGGCCCCAGCATTTT | CASSNQRQAMGPQHF
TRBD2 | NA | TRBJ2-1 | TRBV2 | TGTGCCAGCAGCGCGGGACTAGCGGGGGGTATCAATGAGCAGTTCTTC | CASSAGLAGGINEQFF
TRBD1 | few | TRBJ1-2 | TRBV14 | TGTGCCAGCAGCCAAGAGACAGGGGGCGCGGTTTATGGCTACACCTTC | CASSQETGGAVYGYTF
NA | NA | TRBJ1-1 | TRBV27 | TGTGCCAGCAGTTTGTGGGGGGACACTGAAGCTTTCTTT | CASSLWGDTEAFF
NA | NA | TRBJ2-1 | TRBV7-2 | TGTGCCAGCAGGAGATTGGCGGGGGCGTCCTACAATGAGCAGTTCTTC | CASRRLAGASYNEQFF
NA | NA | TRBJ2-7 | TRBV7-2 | TGTGCCAGCAGCGAGGGGGTGGGGTACGAGCAGTACTTC | CASSEGVGYEQYF
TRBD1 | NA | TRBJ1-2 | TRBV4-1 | TGCGCCAGCAGGACAGGGACAGGGGACTATGGCTACACCTTC | CASRTGTGDYGYTF
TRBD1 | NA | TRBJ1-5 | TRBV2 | TGTGCCAGCAGTGAAGGGACAGGGGACAATCAGCCCCAGCATTTT | CASSEGTGDNQPQHF
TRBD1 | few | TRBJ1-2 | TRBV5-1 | TGCGCCAGCAGCCAGACAGGGTCGAATGGCTACACCTTC | CASSQTGSNGYTF
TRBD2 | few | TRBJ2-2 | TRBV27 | TGTGCCAGCAGGCGACGCGGGACTAGGGATGGGAACACCGGGGAGCTGTTTTTT | CASRRRGTRDGNTGELFF
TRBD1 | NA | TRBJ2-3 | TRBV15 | TGTGCCACCAGACGACAGGGAAGAAATACAGATACGCAGTATTTT | CATRRQGRNTDTQYF
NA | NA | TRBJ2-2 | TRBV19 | TGTGCCAGTAGTATGTGGGGACAAAAAACGAACACCGGGGAGCTGTTTTTT | CASSMWGQKTNTGELFF
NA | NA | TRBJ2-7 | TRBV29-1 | TGCAGCGTTGAGCGTGACGGACTCTACGAGCAGTACTTC | CSVERDGLYEQYF
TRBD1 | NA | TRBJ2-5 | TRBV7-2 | TGTGCCAGCAGCCCCCAGGGGGTTGTGGAGACCCAGTACTTC | CASSPQGVVETQYF
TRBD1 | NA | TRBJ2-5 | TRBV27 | TGTGCCAGCAGTTTATCAGGGGGCGCCCCAGAGACCCAGTACTTC | CASSLSGGAPETQYF
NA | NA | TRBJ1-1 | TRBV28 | TGTGCCAGCAGTTACAGGGCGAACACTGAAGCTTTCTTT | CASSYRANTEAFF
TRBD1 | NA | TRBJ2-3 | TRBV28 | TGTGCCAGCCGATACAGGGGTCTTGTAACAGATACGCAGTATTTT | CASRYRGLVTDTQYF
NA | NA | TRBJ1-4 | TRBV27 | TGTGCCAGCAGTTCTAGGAGGTTGTCTAATGAAAAACTGTTTTTT | CASSSRRLSNEKLFF
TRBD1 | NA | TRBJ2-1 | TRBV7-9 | TGTGCCAGCAGCTCGGGACAGGGCTCCTACAATGAGCAGTTCTTC | CASSSGQGSYNEQFF
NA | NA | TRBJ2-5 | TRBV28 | TGTGCCAGCAGTTTCCCCGCAGGGGAGACCCAGTACTTC | CASSFPAGETQYF
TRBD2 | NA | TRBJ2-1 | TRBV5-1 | TGCGCCAGCAGCTTGAGCGGGGGGGCCTACAATGAGCAGTTCTTC | CASSLSGGAYNEQFF
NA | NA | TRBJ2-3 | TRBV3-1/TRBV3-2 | TGTGCCAGCAGCTATATTCCAGATACGCAGTATTTT | CASSYIPDTQYF
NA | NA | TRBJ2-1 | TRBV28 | TGTGCCAGTTACAGGGGGGGGAGCTCCTACAATGAGCAGTTCTTC | CASYRGGSSYNEQFF
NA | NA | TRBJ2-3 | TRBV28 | TGTGCCAGCAGTTATCGACGCCGGACAAGCACAGATACGCAGTATTTT | CASSYRRRTSTDTQYF
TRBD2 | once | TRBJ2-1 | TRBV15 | TGTGCCACCAGCAGAGGTACTAGCGGGGAATACAATGAGCAGTTCTTC | CATSRGTSGEYNEQFF
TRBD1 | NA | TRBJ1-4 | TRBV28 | TGTGCCAGCAGTTCCGGACAGGGAAGGACTAATGAAAAACTGTTTTTT | CASSSGQGRTNEKLFF